This T cell receptor (beta chain) emerged from a study of control samples from healthy donors and cancer patients. Clones were read by immunoSEQ multiplex PCR, and TCRdb kept only the in-frame ones, dropping some. The data contain roughly 120,000 clones, approximately 94% of them singletons. This clonotype originated in a man aged 30 to 39 in good health. Sequencing was performed on blood.

Here the CDR3 reads CASSSLPSAQEWGTQYF. CDR3 DNA sequence: TGTGCCAGCAGCTCCCTCCCCTCCGCGCAAGAATGGGGTACCCAGTACTTC. The chain is built from TRBV5-8 and TRBJ2-5; D is unclear. The CDR3 loop spans 17 amino acids. CDR1 and CDR2 (germline): SGHTS, YDEGEE. V gave up 3 bases and J gave up 8 bases, with 26 bases separating them.